This T cell receptor beta chain originates from a study of regulatory T cells in long-lasting Graves disease. Overall study findings and caveats: Favored gene segments in persistent disease were TRBV28, TRBJ1-2 and TRBJ2-5. Among the persistent patients, 2,500 to 3,000 public clonotypes were shared, more than the approximately 1,000 shared among new patients.

Stated time point: newly diagnosed GD, antithyroid drugs for less than 3 months. The TCR library used RNA extracted from PBMCs. Arm-PCR with iRepertoire HTBI primers amplified the CDR3 regions for these TCR beta libraries. MiXCR, applied by TCRdb to the multiplex PCR reads, yields one record per CDR3 protein. The table records approximately 400,000 distinct CDR3 sequences, just under 15% of them present only once. This clonotype was recorded at least ten times. Its antigen is currently unknown. The CDR3 sequence is 14 residues long. V was pared by 6 bases and J by 5 bases, with 16 bases between. The same sample was also studied in work on T cells in Graves' hyperthyroidism and ophthalmopathy.

V is TRBV12-3 or TRBV12-4 and J is TRBJ2-5; weak D call: TRBD1 (5 bases). The source of this sequence is a woman aged 25 to 39 with Graves disease. The sample consisted of peripheral blood mononuclear cells (PBMCs), taken at new diagnosis, from a patient treated with antithyroid drugs. CDR3 protein: CASRPGSGWETQYF. CDR3 coding DNA: TGTGCCAGCAGGCCAGGGTCGGGTTGGGAGACCCAGTACTTC.